This is a list of T cell receptor beta chains from one sample in a study of CD8+ T cells in alopecia areata. Only in-frame clones appear in the TCRdb table, and some are missing; sequencing was by immunoSEQ multiplex PCR. The table shows 130,000 or so clones, with about 86% occurring only once. The specimen comprised CD8+ T cells sorted from blood, sampled at week 4, from a patient treated with tofacitinib. These receptors all come from a human donor with alopecia areata. CDR3s include the opening cysteine and the closing phenylalanine or tryptophan. A D gene is named only where the DNA matches it firmly. Size tells how often a clone was seen (once, few, many) or the class of an expanded clone, and some rows leave it out.

v_gene: TRBV27; abundance: .; d_gene: .; j_gene: TRBJ2-7; CDR3nt: TGTGCCAGCAGTTCCCGAGCGGAGGGACTTGTTGAGCAGTACTTC; CDR3aa: CASSSRAEGLVEQYF
v_gene: TRBV9; abundance: once; d_gene: .; j_gene: TRBJ2-2; CDR3nt: TGTGCCAGCAGCCCCCGACAGGAGAACACCGGGGAGCTGTTTTTT; CDR3aa: CASSPRQENTGELFF
v_gene: TRBV29-1; abundance: .; d_gene: TRBD1; j_gene: TRBJ1-1; CDR3nt: TGCAGCGTTGTTTCAGGGGGCTACACTGAAGCTTTCTTT; CDR3aa: CSVVSGGYTEAFF
v_gene: TRBV15; abundance: .; d_gene: .; j_gene: TRBJ2-3; CDR3nt: TGTGCCACCAGCAAGCGGGGCACAGATACGCAGTATTTT; CDR3aa: CATSKRGTDTQYF
v_gene: TRBV5-1; abundance: few; d_gene: TRBD1; j_gene: TRBJ2-7; CDR3nt: TGCGCCAGCAGTTTCCGGGACAGGATCTACGAGCAGTACTTC; CDR3aa: CASSFRDRIYEQYF
v_gene: TRBV5-4; abundance: .; d_gene: .; j_gene: TRBJ2-1; CDR3nt: TGTGCCAGCAGCTTCGGATACGAGCAGTTCTTC; CDR3aa: CASSFGYEQFF
v_gene: TRBV5-4; abundance: .; d_gene: TRBD1; j_gene: TRBJ2-1; CDR3nt: TGTGCCACCCAACCGGACAGGGGGTATAATGAGCAGTTCTTC; CDR3aa: CATQPDRGYNEQFF
v_gene: TRBV14; abundance: .; d_gene: .; j_gene: TRBJ2-3; CDR3nt: TGTGCCAGCAGCTTTTTAGCGGCAAGCACAGATACGCAGTATTTT; CDR3aa: CASSFLAASTDTQYF
v_gene: TRBV27; abundance: .; d_gene: .; j_gene: TRBJ1-5; CDR3nt: TGTGCCAGCAGTTTCATCAAGGGGGATAGCAATCAGCCCCAGCATTTT; CDR3aa: CASSFIKGDSNQPQHF
v_gene: TRBV11-2; abundance: .; d_gene: TRBD1; j_gene: TRBJ1-1; CDR3nt: TGTGCCAGCAGCAACGGGACAGTTCTGAACACTGAAGCTTTCTTT; CDR3aa: CASSNGTVLNTEAFF
v_gene: TRBV11-2; abundance: once; d_gene: .; j_gene: TRBJ2-1; CDR3nt: TGTGCCAGCAGCTTAGGGGGACATGAGCAGTTCTTC; CDR3aa: CASSLGGHEQFF
v_gene: TRBV6-5; abundance: .; d_gene: .; j_gene: TRBJ1-2; CDR3nt: TGTGCCAGCAGACAGGACTATGGCTACACCTTC; CDR3aa: CASRQDYGYTF
v_gene: TRBV5-6; abundance: .; d_gene: TRBD1; j_gene: TRBJ2-2; CDR3nt: TGTGCCAGCAGCCCGGCGGAACAGGGGGCAACCGGGGAGCTGTTTTTT; CDR3aa: CASSPAEQGATGELFF
v_gene: TRBV5-6; abundance: .; d_gene: .; j_gene: TRBJ2-7; CDR3nt: TGTGCCAGCAGCTTGGGGGCAAGCTACGAGCAGTACTTC; CDR3aa: CASSLGASYEQYF
v_gene: TRBV29-1; abundance: .; d_gene: .; j_gene: TRBJ2-6; CDR3nt: TGCAGCGTTGAACTTGCTGGGGCCAACGTCCTGACTTTC; CDR3aa: CSVELAGANVLTF
v_gene: TRBV5-1; abundance: .; d_gene: TRBD2; j_gene: TRBJ2-1; CDR3nt: TGCGCCAGCAGCCCCGGGACCGCTAGCGGGGTCTACAATGAGCAGTTCTTC; CDR3aa: CASSPGTASGVYNEQFF
v_gene: TRBV4-1; abundance: .; d_gene: .; j_gene: TRBJ2-1; CDR3nt: TGCGCCAGCAGCCAAGAAGCCTGGTTAGCTTTTGGAGGGGGGGAGCAGTTCTTC; CDR3aa: CASSQEAWLAFGGGEQFF
v_gene: TRBV4-1; abundance: .; d_gene: TRBD2; j_gene: TRBJ2-1; CDR3nt: TGCGCCAGCAGCCACCTCATAGCGGGAGAGAACAATGAGCAGTTCTTC; CDR3aa: CASSHLIAGENNEQFF
v_gene: TRBV29-1; abundance: .; d_gene: .; j_gene: TRBJ1-5; CDR3nt: TGCAGCGTTGTTCTCGGCAAGATTGATCAGCCCCAGCATTTT; CDR3aa: CSVVLGKIDQPQHF
v_gene: TRBV7-9; abundance: .; d_gene: .; j_gene: TRBJ2-1; CDR3nt: TGTGCCAGCAGCACTAGCTACTCCTACAATGAGCAGTTCTTC; CDR3aa: CASSTSYSYNEQFF
v_gene: TRBV5-1; abundance: .; d_gene: TRBD1; j_gene: TRBJ1-5; CDR3nt: TGCGCCAGCAGCTTGGTGTCGGGACAGAATCAGCCCCAGCATTTT; CDR3aa: CASSLVSGQNQPQHF
v_gene: TRBV6-6; abundance: .; d_gene: .; j_gene: TRBJ1-5; CDR3nt: TGTGCCAGCAGTTACGGTGAGGACAATCAGCCCCAGCATTTT; CDR3aa: CASSYGEDNQPQHF
v_gene: TRBV5-1; abundance: once; d_gene: .; j_gene: TRBJ2-1; CDR3nt: TGCGCCAGCAGCTTGCTTTACTCCTCGGATGAGCAGTTCTTC; CDR3aa: CASSLLYSSDEQFF
v_gene: TRBV5-4; abundance: .; d_gene: .; j_gene: TRBJ2-7; CDR3nt: TGTGCCAGCAGCCGAGGAGCATCCCGATTATCTTCCTACGAGCAGTACTTC; CDR3aa: CASSRGASRLSSYEQYF
v_gene: TRBV4-1; abundance: .; d_gene: .; j_gene: TRBJ2-7; CDR3nt: TGCGCCAGCAGCCATCGGGCCCCTCGGGGGTCCTACGAGCAGTACTTC; CDR3aa: CASSHRAPRGSYEQYF
v_gene: TRBV29-1; abundance: .; d_gene: .; j_gene: TRBJ1-2; CDR3nt: TGCAGCGGTGGTGGGACATACTATGGCTACACCTTC; CDR3aa: CSGGGTYYGYTF
v_gene: TRBV7-2; abundance: .; d_gene: TRBD2; j_gene: TRBJ2-3; CDR3nt: TGTGCCAGCAGCCGAGCGGGGTGGGCAGATACGCAGTATTTT; CDR3aa: CASSRAGWADTQYF
v_gene: TRBV9; abundance: .; d_gene: .; j_gene: TRBJ2-2; CDR3nt: TGTGCCAGCAGCGTAGTTGGGGTGGTCACCGGGGAGCTGTTTTTT; CDR3aa: CASSVVGVVTGELFF
v_gene: TRBV25-1; abundance: .; d_gene: TRBD1; j_gene: TRBJ2-3; CDR3nt: TGTGCCAGCAGTGACTTTGGACAGGCAACAGATACGCAGTATTTT; CDR3aa: CASSDFGQATDTQYF
v_gene: TRBV2; abundance: .; d_gene: TRBD1; j_gene: TRBJ1-1; CDR3nt: TGTGCCACCGACAGGGCTACGTTGGACACTGAAGCTTTCTTT; CDR3aa: CATDRATLDTEAFF
v_gene: TRBV5-1; abundance: few; d_gene: TRBD2; j_gene: TRBJ2-3; CDR3nt: TGCGCCAGCAGCTCATGGGCGGGGGGCACAGATACGCAGTATTTT; CDR3aa: CASSSWAGGTDTQYF
v_gene: TRBV27; abundance: many; d_gene: .; j_gene: TRBJ2-6; CDR3nt: TGTGCCAGCGGAACGGGTAGTGGGGCCAACGTCCTGACTTTC; CDR3aa: CASGTGSGANVLTF
v_gene: TRBV6-1; abundance: .; d_gene: TRBD1; j_gene: TRBJ2-3; CDR3nt: TGTGCCAGCAGTGAAGTGGACAGGGCAACAGATACGCAGTATTTT; CDR3aa: CASSEVDRATDTQYF
v_gene: TRBV2; abundance: .; d_gene: .; j_gene: TRBJ1-2; CDR3nt: TGTGCCAGCAGTCAGGACTATGGCTACACCTTC; CDR3aa: CASSQDYGYTF
v_gene: TRBV29-1; abundance: .; d_gene: .; j_gene: TRBJ2-7; CDR3nt: TGCAGCGTTGGTCTTGGGGTCGAGCAGTACTTC; CDR3aa: CSVGLGVEQYF
v_gene: TRBV4-1; abundance: .; d_gene: .; j_gene: TRBJ2-5; CDR3nt: TGCGCCAGCAGCCAAGTACGGGGGGCAGGGACCCAGTACTTC; CDR3aa: CASSQVRGAGTQYF
v_gene: TRBV19; abundance: .; d_gene: TRBD2; j_gene: TRBJ2-7; CDR3nt: TGTGCCAGTAGTATCGGACTAGCGGGCTCCTACGAGCAGTACTTC; CDR3aa: CASSIGLAGSYEQYF
v_gene: TRBV9; abundance: .; d_gene: .; j_gene: TRBJ1-1; CDR3nt: TGTGCCAGCATCCCCCCCGCGGGGGATGGCACTGAAGCTTTCTTT; CDR3aa: CASIPPAGDGTEAFF
v_gene: TRBV5-1; abundance: .; d_gene: .; j_gene: TRBJ2-6; CDR3nt: TGCGCCAGCCTCTTGGACTCTGGGGCCAACGTCCTGACTTTC; CDR3aa: CASLLDSGANVLTF
v_gene: TRBV25-1; abundance: few; d_gene: TRBD2; j_gene: TRBJ2-1; CDR3nt: TGTGCCAGCTTATCATGGGATAAGGGACTAGCGGACAATGAGCAGTTCTTC; CDR3aa: CASLSWDKGLADNEQFF
v_gene: TRBV9; abundance: once; d_gene: .; j_gene: TRBJ2-1; CDR3nt: TGTGCCAGCAGCGTAGCTGAAGCCCCGGTAGAGCAGTTCTTC; CDR3aa: CASSVAEAPVEQFF
v_gene: TRBV7-9; abundance: few; d_gene: .; j_gene: TRBJ2-1; CDR3nt: TGTGCCAGCAGCTTAGATAGGGCCGTACTATACAATGAGCAGTTCTTC; CDR3aa: CASSLDRAVLYNEQFF
v_gene: TRBV9; abundance: .; d_gene: TRBD2; j_gene: TRBJ2-1; CDR3nt: TGTGCCAGCAGCGTAGGGGCGGGAGGGAACTACAATGAGCAGTTCTTC; CDR3aa: CASSVGAGGNYNEQFF
v_gene: TRBV27; abundance: .; d_gene: TRBD1; j_gene: TRBJ1-2; CDR3nt: TGTGCCAGCAGTTTATCGGGACAGGGGGCTCGGAGGGACTATGGCTACACCTTC; CDR3aa: CASSLSGQGARRDYGYTF
v_gene: TRBV6-5; abundance: .; d_gene: .; j_gene: TRBJ2-3; CDR3nt: TGTGCCAGCAGTTACTCAAGGTTGGGTGGTCCAGATACGCAGTATTTT; CDR3aa: CASSYSRLGGPDTQYF
v_gene: TRBV9; abundance: .; d_gene: .; j_gene: TRBJ1-1; CDR3nt: TGTGCCAGCAGCGTATTGGGGGCAGGGGAGGATGAAGCTTTCTTT; CDR3aa: CASSVLGAGEDEAFF
v_gene: TRBV19; abundance: .; d_gene: TRBD2; j_gene: TRBJ2-1; CDR3nt: TGTGCCAGTAGTTTGGGGGGGGACTACAATGAGCAGTTCTTC; CDR3aa: CASSLGGDYNEQFF
v_gene: TRBV5-1; abundance: few; d_gene: TRBD1; j_gene: TRBJ2-7; CDR3nt: TGCGCCAGCAGCTTCCCAACCGGAACAGGGGCCCCTTGGGGGCAGTACTTC; CDR3aa: CASSFPTGTGAPWGQYF
v_gene: TRBV6-6; abundance: once; d_gene: .; j_gene: TRBJ2-7; CDR3nt: TGTGCCAGCGGACCCAACTACGAGCAGTACTTC; CDR3aa: CASGPNYEQYF
v_gene: TRBV9; abundance: .; d_gene: .; j_gene: TRBJ2-1; CDR3nt: TGTGCCAGCAGCCCGAGATCCGTCGTTGACAATGAGCAGTTCTTC; CDR3aa: CASSPRSVVDNEQFF
v_gene: TRBV29-1; abundance: few; d_gene: .; j_gene: TRBJ2-5; CDR3nt: TGCAGCGTTGTCGGGACATCAGGAGGGACCCAGTACTTC; CDR3aa: CSVVGTSGGTQYF
v_gene: TRBV7-3; abundance: .; d_gene: TRBD1; j_gene: TRBJ1-5; CDR3nt: TGTGCCAGCAGCCTCGGGACAGGGGGTATGGAGCCCCAGCATTTT; CDR3aa: CASSLGTGGMEPQHF